The 9 T cell receptor beta chains given below trace back to one sample, sequenced in a study of blood T cell repertoires in COVID-19 (TCRdb year 2020). The library relied on the immunoSEQ multiplex PCR assay. The clones in this table, taken by TCRdb from immuneACCESS, are in-frame only. Not every clone is retained; where verified, under half of the shortfall comes from an unresolved V gene, and the cause of the rest is unknown. The table for this sample lists roughly 180,000 clones; around 83% of them were counted only once. The ten largest account for 0.99% of the sample. The source material was peripheral blood. The receptors originated from a man between 18 and 35 years old with acute or convalescent COVID-19.

This clone was observed once. The sample holds other DNA sequences that translate to the same CDR3. This chain joins TRBV2 and TRBJ1-2; D remains unclear. V was cut by 4 bases and J by 5 bases, with 5 bases left in between. The CDR3 sequence is 11 residues long. From germline, CDR1 is SNHLY and CDR2 FYNNEI. In DNA form, the CDR3 reads TGTGCCAGCAGTGGGCATTATGGCTACACCTTC. It encodes CASSGHYGYTF.

Details on this clone: This sample includes further DNA sequences coding for the same CDR3. DNA for the CDR3: TGTGCCAGCAGTGACTCAGCGGGGGGGTACAATGAGCAGTTCTTC. Residues: CASSDSAGGYNEQFF. J is TRBJ2-1 and V is TRBV6-4, with 10 bases that match TRBD2. CDR3 size: 15 residues. V shed 0 bases and J 4 bases; nucleotides not matched to a gene: 0. Germline V gene lookup returns CDR1 MRHNA and CDR2 SNTAGT.

This CDR3 is CASSLVTSGGGNEQFF. DNA of the CDR3: TGTGCCAGCAGCTTAGTAACTAGCGGGGGCGGGAATGAGCAGTTCTTC. This chain links TRBV7-9 with TRBJ2-1; 11 positions match TRBD2. From germline, CDR1 is SEHNR and CDR2 FQNEAQ (reference sequence). With V trimmed by 1 base and J by 7 bases, 6 bases remained unmatched. CDR3 length: 16 residues.

This clone was counted a few times. The chain recombines TRBV5-5 with TRBJ1-2; D call uncertain. Germline values: CDR1 SGHKS, CDR2 YYEKEE (reference sequence). The CDR3 has 13 amino acids. Trimming took off 3 bases at V and 8 bases at J, with 14 bases between the two ends. The DNA of the CDR3 is TGTGCCAGCAGCTCAAATCCAGGAAAAGGCTACACCTTC. Encoded protein: CASSSNPGKGYTF.

In nucleotides, the CDR3 is TGTGCCATCAGTGTGGGACAGGGGGCGAATGAGCAGTTCTTC. It yields the protein CAISVGQGANEQFF. The chain has TRBV10-3 and TRBJ2-1; 12 nucleotides align to TRBD1. Germline V gene data show CDR1 as ENHRY and CDR2 as SYGVKD. The CDR3 sequence is 14 residues long. V trimming: 4 bases; J trimming: 7 bases; junction bases outside the gene matches: 2.

The V gene is TRBV5-1, the J gene TRBJ2-1; the match to TRBD2 covers 7 bases. V lost 4 bases, J lost 15 bases, and 10 bases stayed unmatched. Per germline, CDR1 SGHRS and CDR2 YFSETQ. The CDR3 totals 12 residues. CDR3 region: CASSQTPGLSFF. The CDR3, as DNA: TGCGCCAGCAGCCAAACCCCGGGACTATCGTTCTTC.

The rearrangement links TRBV6-5 to TRBJ1-5; D is perhaps TRBD1 (5 bases). V was pared by 7 bases and J by 0 bases, with 10 bases between. Germline V gene lookup returns CDR1 MNHEY and CDR2 SVGAGI. This CDR3 contains 14 residues. Here the CDR3 DNA reads TGTGCCAGCATCGACAGTTATAGCAATCAGCCCCAGCATTTT. It yields the protein CASIDSYSNQPQHF.

This chain connects TRBV6-4 to TRBJ2-2; TRBD1 matches at 7 bases. V was clipped by 6 bases and J by 8 bases; unmatched bases: 9. CDR1 MRHNA and CDR2 SNTAGT come from the germline V gene. CDR3 size: 14 residues. CDR3 sequence reads: CASRPTGVQGELFF. The CDR3 DNA reads as TGTGCCAGCAGACCCACAGGGGTCCAAGGGGAGCTGTTTTTT.

The chain has TRBV19 and TRBJ1-1; 7 bases are shared with TRBD1. The length of the CDR3 is 15 residues. Trimming cost V 1 base and J 1 base; bases outside gene matches: 3. The germline gives CDR1 LNHDA, CDR2 SQIVND (reference sequence). The CDR3 reads CASSIGNRGNTEAFF. In DNA form, the CDR3 reads TGTGCCAGTAGTATAGGGAACAGGGGGAACACTGAAGCTTTCTTT. Looking up the rest from reference TRBV19 and TRBJ1-1 gives the full variable domain: DGGITQSPKYLFRKEGQNVTLSCEQNLNHDAMYWYRQDPGQGLRLIYYSQIVNDFQKGDIAEGYSVSREKKESFPLTVTSAQKNPTAFYLCASSIGNRGNTEAFFGQGTRLTVV.